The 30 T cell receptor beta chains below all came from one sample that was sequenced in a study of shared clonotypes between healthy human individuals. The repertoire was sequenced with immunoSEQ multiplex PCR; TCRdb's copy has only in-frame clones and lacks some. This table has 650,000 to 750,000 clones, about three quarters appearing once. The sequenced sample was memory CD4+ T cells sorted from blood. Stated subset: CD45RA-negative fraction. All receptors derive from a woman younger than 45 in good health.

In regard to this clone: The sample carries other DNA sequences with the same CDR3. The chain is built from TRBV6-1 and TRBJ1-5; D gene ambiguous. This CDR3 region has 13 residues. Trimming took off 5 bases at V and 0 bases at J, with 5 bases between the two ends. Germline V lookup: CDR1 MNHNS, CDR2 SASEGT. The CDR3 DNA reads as TGTGCCAGCAGTTTTTATAGCAATCAGCCCCAGCATTTT. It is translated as CASSFYSNQPQHF.

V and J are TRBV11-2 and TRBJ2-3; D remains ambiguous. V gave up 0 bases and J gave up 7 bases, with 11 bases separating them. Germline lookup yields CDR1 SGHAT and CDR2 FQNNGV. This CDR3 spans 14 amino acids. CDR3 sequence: CASSLDAGGNTQYF. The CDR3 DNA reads TGTGCCAGCAGCTTAGATGCAGGCGGAAATACGCAGTATTTT.

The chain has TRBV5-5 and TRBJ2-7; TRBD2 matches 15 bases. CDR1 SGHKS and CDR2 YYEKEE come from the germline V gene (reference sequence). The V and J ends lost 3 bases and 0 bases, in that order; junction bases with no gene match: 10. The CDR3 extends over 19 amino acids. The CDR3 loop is CASSSSGLAGGLRSYEQYF. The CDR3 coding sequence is TGTGCCAGCAGCTCTTCGGGACTAGCGGGAGGTTTGCGCTCCTACGAGCAGTACTTC.

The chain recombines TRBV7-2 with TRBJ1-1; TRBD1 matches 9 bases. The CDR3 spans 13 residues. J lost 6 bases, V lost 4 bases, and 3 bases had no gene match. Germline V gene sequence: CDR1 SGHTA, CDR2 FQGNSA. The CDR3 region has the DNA TGTGCCAGCAGCTCTCGGACAGGGGCTGAAGCTTTCTTT. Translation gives CASSSRTGAEAFF.

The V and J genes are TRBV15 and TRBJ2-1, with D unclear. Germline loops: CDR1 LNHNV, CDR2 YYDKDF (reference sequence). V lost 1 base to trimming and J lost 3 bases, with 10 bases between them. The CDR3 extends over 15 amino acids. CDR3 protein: CATSRVGDLYNEQFF. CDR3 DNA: TGTGCCACCAGCAGAGTCGGCGACCTCTACAATGAGCAGTTCTTC.

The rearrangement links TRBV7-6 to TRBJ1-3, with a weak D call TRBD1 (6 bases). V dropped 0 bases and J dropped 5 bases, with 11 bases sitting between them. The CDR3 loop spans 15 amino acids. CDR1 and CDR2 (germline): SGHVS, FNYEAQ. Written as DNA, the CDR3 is TGTGCCAGCAGCTTAGCCGGGCAGGGGCGAAACACCATATATTTT. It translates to CASSLAGQGRNTIYF.

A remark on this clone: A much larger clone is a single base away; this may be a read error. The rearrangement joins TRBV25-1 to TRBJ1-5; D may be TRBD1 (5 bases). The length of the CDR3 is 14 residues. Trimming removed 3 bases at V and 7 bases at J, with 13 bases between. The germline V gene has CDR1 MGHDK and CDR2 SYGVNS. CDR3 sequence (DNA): TGTGCCAGCAGTGAGGGGGGGAAGTGGCAGCCCCAGCATTTT. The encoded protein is CASSEGGKWQPQHF.

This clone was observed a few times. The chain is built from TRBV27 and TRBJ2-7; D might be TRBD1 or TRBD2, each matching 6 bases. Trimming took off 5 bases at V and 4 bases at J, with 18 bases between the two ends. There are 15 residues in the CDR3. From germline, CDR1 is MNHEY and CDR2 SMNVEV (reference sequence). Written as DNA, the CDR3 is TGTGCCAGCAGTCCAAGGGGGGTTAACGGGTACGAGCAGTACTTC. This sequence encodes CASSPRGVNGYEQYF.

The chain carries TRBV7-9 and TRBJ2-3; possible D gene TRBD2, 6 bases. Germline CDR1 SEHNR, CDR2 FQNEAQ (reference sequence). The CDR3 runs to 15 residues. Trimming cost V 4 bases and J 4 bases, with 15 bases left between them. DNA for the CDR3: TGTGCCAGCAGCTGGCGGCGGGACTCGTCAGATACGCAGTATTTT. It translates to CASSWRRDSSDTQYF.

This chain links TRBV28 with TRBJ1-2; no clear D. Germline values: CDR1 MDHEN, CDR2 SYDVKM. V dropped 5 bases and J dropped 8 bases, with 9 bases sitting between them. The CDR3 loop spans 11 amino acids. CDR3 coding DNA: TGTGCCAGCAGTGCCAGACGGGGCTACACCTTC. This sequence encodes CASSARRGYTF.

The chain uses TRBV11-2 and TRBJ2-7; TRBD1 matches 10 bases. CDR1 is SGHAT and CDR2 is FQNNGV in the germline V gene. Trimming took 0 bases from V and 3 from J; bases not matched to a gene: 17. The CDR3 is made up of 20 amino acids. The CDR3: CASSLDLRAARQGADYEQYF. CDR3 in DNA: TGTGCCAGCAGCTTAGATCTCCGAGCCGCCAGACAGGGGGCTGACTACGAGCAGTACTTC. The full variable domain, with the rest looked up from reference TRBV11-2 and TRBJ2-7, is EAGVAQSPRYKIIEKRQSVAFWCNPISGHATLYWYQQILGQGPKLLIQFQNNGVVDDSQLPKDRFSAERLKGVDSTLKIQPAKLEDSAVYLCASSLDLRAARQGADYEQYFGPGTRLTVT.

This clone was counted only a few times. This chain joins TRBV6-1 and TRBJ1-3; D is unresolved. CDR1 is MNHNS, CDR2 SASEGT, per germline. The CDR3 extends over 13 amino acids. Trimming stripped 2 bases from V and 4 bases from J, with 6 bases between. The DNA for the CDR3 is TGTGCCAGCAGTGAAAGAGGGGGAAACACCATATATTTT. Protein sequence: CASSERGGNTIYF.

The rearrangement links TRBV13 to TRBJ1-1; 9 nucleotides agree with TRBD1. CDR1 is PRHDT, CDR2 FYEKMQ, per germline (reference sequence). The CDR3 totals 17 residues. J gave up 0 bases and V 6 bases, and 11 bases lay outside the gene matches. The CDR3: CASRLMAGTGMNTEAFF. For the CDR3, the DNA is TGTGCCAGCAGGCTAATGGCCGGGACAGGGATGAACACTGAAGCTTTCTTT.

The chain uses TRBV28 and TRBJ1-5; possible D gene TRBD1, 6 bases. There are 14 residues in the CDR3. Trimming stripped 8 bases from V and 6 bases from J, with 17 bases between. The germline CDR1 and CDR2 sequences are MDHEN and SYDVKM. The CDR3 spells CASARGGGAQPQHF. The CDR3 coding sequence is TGTGCCAGCGCCAGAGGAGGGGGTGCTCAGCCCCAGCATTTT.

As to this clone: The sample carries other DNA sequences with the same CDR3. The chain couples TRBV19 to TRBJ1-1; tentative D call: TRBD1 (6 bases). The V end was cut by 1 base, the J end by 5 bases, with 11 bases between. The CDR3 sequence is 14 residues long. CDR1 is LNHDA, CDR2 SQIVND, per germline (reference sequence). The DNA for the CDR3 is TGTGCCAGTAGTATAGGGGGGCTTGAGACTGAAGCTTTCTTT. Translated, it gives CASSIGGLETEAFF.

The CDR3 nucleotides read TGTGCCAGCAGTTTCCACCGGGACGCCCTGTCCAAAAACATTCAGTACTTC. This sequence encodes CASSFHRDALSKNIQYF. The gene calls are TRBV28 and TRBJ2-4; D could derive from TRBD1 or TRBD2 (5 bases each). The CDR3 length is 17 residues. V lost 3 bases and J 2 bases, leaving 17 bases between the germline ends. In germline, CDR1 is MDHEN, CDR2 SYDVKM.

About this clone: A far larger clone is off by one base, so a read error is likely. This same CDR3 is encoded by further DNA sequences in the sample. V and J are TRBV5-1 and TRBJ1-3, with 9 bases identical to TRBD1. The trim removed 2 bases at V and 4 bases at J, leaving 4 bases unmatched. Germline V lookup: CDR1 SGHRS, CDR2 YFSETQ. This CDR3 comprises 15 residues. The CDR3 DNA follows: TGCGCCAGCAGCTTAGGGGACAGGGACGGAAACACCATATATTTT. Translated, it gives CASSLGDRDGNTIYF.

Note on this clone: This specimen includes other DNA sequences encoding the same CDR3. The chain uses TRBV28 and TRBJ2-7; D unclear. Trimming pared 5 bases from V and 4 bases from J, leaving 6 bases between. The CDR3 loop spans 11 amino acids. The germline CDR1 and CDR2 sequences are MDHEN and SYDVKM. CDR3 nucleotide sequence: TGTGCCAGCAGTAAAAAATACGAGCAGTACTTC. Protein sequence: CASSKKYEQYF.

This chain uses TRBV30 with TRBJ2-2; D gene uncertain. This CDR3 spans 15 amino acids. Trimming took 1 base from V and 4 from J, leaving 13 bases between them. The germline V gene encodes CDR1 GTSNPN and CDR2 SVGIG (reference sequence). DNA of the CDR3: TGTGCCTGGAGTGGGCCCCCGGTGCGCACCGGGGAGCTGTTTTTT. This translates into CAWSGPPVRTGELFF.

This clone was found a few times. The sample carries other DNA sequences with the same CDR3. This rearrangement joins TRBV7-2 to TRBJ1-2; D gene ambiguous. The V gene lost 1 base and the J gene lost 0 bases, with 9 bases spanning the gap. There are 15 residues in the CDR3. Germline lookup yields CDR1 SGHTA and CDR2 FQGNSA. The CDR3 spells CASSLVADSNYGYTF. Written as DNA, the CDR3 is TGTGCCAGCAGCTTAGTAGCAGATTCTAACTATGGCTACACCTTC.

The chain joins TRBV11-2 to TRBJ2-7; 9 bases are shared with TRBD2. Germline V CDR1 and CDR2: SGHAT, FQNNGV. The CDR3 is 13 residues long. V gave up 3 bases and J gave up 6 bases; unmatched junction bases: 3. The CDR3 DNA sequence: TGTGCCAGCAGCTTTAGCGGGAGTATCGAGCAGTACTTC. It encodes CASSFSGSIEQYF.

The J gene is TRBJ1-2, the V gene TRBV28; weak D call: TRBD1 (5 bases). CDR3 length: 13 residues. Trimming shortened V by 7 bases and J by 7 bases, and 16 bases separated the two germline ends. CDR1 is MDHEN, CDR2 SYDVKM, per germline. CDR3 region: CASTRRWGSGYTF. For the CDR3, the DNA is TGTGCCAGCACCAGAAGGTGGGGGTCTGGCTACACCTTC.

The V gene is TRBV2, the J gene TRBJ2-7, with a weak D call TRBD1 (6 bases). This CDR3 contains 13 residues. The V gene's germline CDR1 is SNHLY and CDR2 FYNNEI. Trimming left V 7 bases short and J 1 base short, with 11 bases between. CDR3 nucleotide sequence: TGTGCCAGCACAGGGGACGGATCCTACGAGCAGTACTTC. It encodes CASTGDGSYEQYF.

CDR3 nucleotides: TGTGCCAGCTCATCCGGGACAGGGTCAGAGGAGACCCAGTACTTC. Its protein product is CASSSGTGSEETQYF. This rearrangement joins TRBV18 to TRBJ2-5; 9 bases are shared with TRBD1. The CDR3 contains 15 residues. The germline V gene has CDR1 KGHSH and CDR2 LQKENI. The V and J ends lost 5 bases and 5 bases, in that order; junction bases with no gene match: 9. Drawing the rest from reference TRBV18 and TRBJ2-5, the complete variable domain is NAGVMQNPRHLVRRRGQEARLRCSPMKGHSHVYWYRQLPEEGLKFMVYLQKENIIDESGMPKERFSAEFPKEGPSILRIQQVVRGDSAAYFCASSSGTGSEETQYFGPGTRLLVL.

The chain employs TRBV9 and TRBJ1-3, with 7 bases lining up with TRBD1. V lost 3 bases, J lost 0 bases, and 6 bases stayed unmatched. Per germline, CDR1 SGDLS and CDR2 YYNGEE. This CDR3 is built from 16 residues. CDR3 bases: TGTGCCAGCAGCGCACAGGACAGGCACTCTGGAAACACCATATATTTT. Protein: CASSAQDRHSGNTIYF.

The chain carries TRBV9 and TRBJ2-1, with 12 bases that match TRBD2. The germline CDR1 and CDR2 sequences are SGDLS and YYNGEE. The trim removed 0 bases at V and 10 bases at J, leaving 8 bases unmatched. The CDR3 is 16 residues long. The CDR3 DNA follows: TGTGCCAGCAGCGTAGAGTCAGGACTAGCGGGATCCGAGCAGTTCTTC. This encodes CASSVESGLAGSEQFF. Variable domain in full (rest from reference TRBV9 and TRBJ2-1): DSGVTQTPKHLITATGQRVTLRCSPRSGDLSVYWYQQSLDQGLQFLIQYYNGEERAKGNILERFSAQQFPDLHSELNLSSLELGDSALYFCASSVESGLAGSEQFFGPGTRLTVL.

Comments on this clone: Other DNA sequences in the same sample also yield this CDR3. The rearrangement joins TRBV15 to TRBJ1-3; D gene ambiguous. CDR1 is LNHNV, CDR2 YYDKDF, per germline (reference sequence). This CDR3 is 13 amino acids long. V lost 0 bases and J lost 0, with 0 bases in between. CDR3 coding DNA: TGTGCCACCAGCAGAGACTCTGGAAACACCATATATTTT. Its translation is CATSRDSGNTIYF.

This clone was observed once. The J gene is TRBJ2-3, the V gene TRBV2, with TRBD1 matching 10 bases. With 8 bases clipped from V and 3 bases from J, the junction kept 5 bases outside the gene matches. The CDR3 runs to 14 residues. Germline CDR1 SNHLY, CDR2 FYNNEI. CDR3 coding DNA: TGTGCCAGCGCGGGACAGGGGATAACAGATACGCAGTATTTT. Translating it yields CASAGQGITDTQYF.

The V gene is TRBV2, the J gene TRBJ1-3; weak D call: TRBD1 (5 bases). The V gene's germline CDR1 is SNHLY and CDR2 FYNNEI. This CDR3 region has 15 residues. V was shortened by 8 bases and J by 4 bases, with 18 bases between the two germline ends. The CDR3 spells CASSRTGGSGNTIYF. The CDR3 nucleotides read TGTGCCAGCTCCCGGACGGGGGGGTCAGGAAACACCATATATTTT.

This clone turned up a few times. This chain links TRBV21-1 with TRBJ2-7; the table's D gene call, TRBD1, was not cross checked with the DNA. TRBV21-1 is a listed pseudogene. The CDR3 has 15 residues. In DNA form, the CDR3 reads TGTGCCAGCAGCAAATCGATACAGGTTTCCTACGAGCAGTACTTC. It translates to CASSKSIQVSYEQYF.